Below, 19 T cell receptor beta chains from the same sample are listed, as sequenced in a study of cytomegalovirus exposure and HLA in healthy donors. Primers included in the PCR were 60 Vbeta and 13 Jbeta primers. Sequencing was performed with immunoSEQ multiplex PCR; in TCRdb, only in-frame clones are kept and a portion is missing. The table has about 180,000 clones, 79% seen once. The sample consisted of PBMCs. Receptors originate from a woman aged 35 to 49 in good health and CMV-seronegative.

This clone has only a few counts. The rearrangement links TRBV5-1 to TRBJ1-2; D is possibly TRBD1 (5 bases). CDR3 length equals 14 residues. Germline CDR1 and CDR2: SGHRS and YFSETQ. V was trimmed by 4 bases and J by 6 bases, leaving 16 bases between them. CDR3 region: CASSRVGGENGYTF. CDR3 bases: TGCGCCAGCAGCCGCGTGGGGGGTGAGAATGGCTACACCTTC.

In its sample, this clone was seen once. J is TRBJ1-1 and V is TRBV6-4, with D maybe TRBD1 (6 bases). Germline CDR1 reads MRHNA; CDR2 reads SNTAGT. V was clipped by 3 bases and J by 12 bases, with 17 bases between them. This CDR3 is built from 13 residues. Here the CDR3 reads CASSDEGTTRTFF. CDR3 bases: TGTGCCAGCAGTGATGAGGGGACAACTAGGACTTTCTTT.

The chain uses TRBV10-3 and TRBJ2-3; 10 positions agree with TRBD1. Germline V gene lookup returns CDR1 ENHRY and CDR2 SYGVKD. The CDR3 is 15 residues long. The V gene end was trimmed by 4 bases and the J gene end by 3 bases; junction bases not matched to a gene: 4. The CDR3 protein is CAISGPGQGTDTQYF. For the CDR3, the DNA is TGTGCCATCAGTGGACCGGGACAGGGGACAGATACGCAGTATTTT.

The chain joins TRBV19 to TRBJ1-2, with D unclear. Germline V CDR1 and CDR2: LNHDA, SQIVND (reference sequence). The V end was cut by 5 bases, the J end by 8 bases, with 21 bases between. The CDR3 has 15 residues. The CDR3 bases are TGTGCCAGTAGTCCGGGGTTTCGGGGATTGAGGGGCTACACCTTC. It specifies CASSPGFRGLRGYTF.

This chain joins TRBV5-3 and TRBJ2-3; 12 bases line up with TRBD2. TRBV5-3 is an open reading frame whose function is uncertain. Trimming at V came to 3 bases and at J to 0 bases, leaving 2 bases not matched to a gene. CDR3 size: 16 residues. CDR3 nucleotide sequence: TGTGCCAGAAGCTCCGGGACTAGCGGGAGCACAGATACGCAGTATTTT. Amino acid sequence: CARSSGTSGSTDTQYF.

CDR3 sequence reads: CASSQRAPGQFTGELFF. CDR3 sequence (DNA): TGTGCCAGCAGCCAGAGGGCGCCGGGACAGTTCACCGGGGAGCTGTTTTTT. The chain combines TRBV16 with TRBJ2-2; 7 bases fit TRBD1. The CDR3 totals 17 residues. The J segment lost 4 bases and the V segment lost 3 bases, leaving 11 bases of the junction unmatched. Looked up from germline, CDR1 is KGHSY and CDR2 is FQNENV.

The chain carries TRBV14 and TRBJ1-3; D perhaps matches TRBD1 (6 bases). Germline assignment: CDR1 SGHDN and CDR2 FVKESK. V was pared by 3 bases and J by 3 bases, with 12 bases between. The CDR3 runs 15 residues. CDR3 region: CASSQLGTYGNTIYF. In DNA, the CDR3 is TGTGCCAGCAGCCAGCTAGGGACATATGGAAACACCATATATTTT.

CDR3 nucleotides: TGTGCCAGCAGTTACGGGCAGGCTTACAATGAGCAGTTCTTC. Its translation is CASSYGQAYNEQFF. The chain employs TRBV6-6 and TRBJ2-1; D call uncertain. This CDR3 spans 14 amino acids. In germline, CDR1 is MNHNY, CDR2 SVGAGI (reference sequence). V was clipped by 2 bases and J by 4 bases, with 9 bases between them.

The chain employs TRBV19 and TRBJ2-7; possible D gene TRBD2, 5 bases. Trimming left V 3 bases short and J 9 bases short, with 18 bases between. CDR1 and CDR2 from the germline V gene are LNHDA and SQIVND (reference sequence). This CDR3 has 14 residues. CDR3 residues: CASSISGNLGRQYF. The DNA of the CDR3 is TGTGCCAGTAGTATTTCGGGGAACCTTGGAAGGCAGTACTTC.

The rearrangement links TRBV5-1 to TRBJ2-1, with 8 bases aligning to TRBD2. CDR3 length: 16 amino acids. The V segment lost 0 bases and the J segment 2 bases; nucleotides outside the gene matches: 4. The V gene's germline CDR1 is SGHRS and CDR2 YFSETQ. The CDR3 DNA sequence: TGCGCCAGCAGCTTGGCCAGTAGCGGGGCCTACAATGAGCAGTTCTTC. This sequence encodes CASSLASSGAYNEQFF.

The chain joins TRBV10-3 to TRBJ2-1; 8 bases map to TRBD2. The CDR3 has 15 amino acids. J lost 8 bases, V lost 6 bases, and 12 bases had no gene match. The germline V gene has CDR1 ENHRY and CDR2 SYGVKD. The CDR3 DNA follows: TGTGCCATCAGCGCGACTAGCGAGAAGCAGCATGAGCAGTTCTTC. Protein: CAISATSEKQHEQFF.

The chain carries TRBV6-1 and TRBJ2-6; D is unresolved. The CDR3 has 12 residues. Per the germline V gene, CDR1 is MNHNS and CDR2 is SASEGT. Trimming stripped 8 bases from V and 2 bases from J, with 4 bases between. The CDR3 DNA follows: TGTGCCAGCCAGACTGGGGCCAACGTCCTGACTTTC. Translating it yields CASQTGANVLTF.

The chain employs TRBV6-6 and TRBJ1-1, with D maybe TRBD1 (6 bases). Trimming stripped 5 bases from V and 1 base from J, with 14 bases between. Germline assignment: CDR1 MNHNY and CDR2 SVGAGI (reference sequence). The CDR3 has 15 residues. The CDR3 sequence: CASSTPTGWNTEAFF. CDR3 in DNA: TGTGCCAGCAGTACCCCAACAGGGTGGAACACTGAAGCTTTCTTT.

This clone was counted once. The rearrangement links TRBV18 to TRBJ2-3; D possibly corresponds to TRBD2 (6 bases). Trimming left V 0 bases short and J 4 bases short, with 8 bases between. This CDR3 is built from 14 residues. Germline V gene data show CDR1 as KGHSH and CDR2 as LQKENI. The CDR3 bases are TGTGCCAGCTCACCACCCTGGGGGGCAGATACGCAGTATTTT. Translated, it gives CASSPPWGADTQYF.

The CDR3, as DNA: TGTGCCAGTAGTATTGAGGACACCGATGGCTACACCTTC. Its translation is CASSIEDTDGYTF. This chain links TRBV19 with TRBJ1-2; D possibly corresponds to TRBD1 (5 bases). V was trimmed by 3 bases and J by 6 bases, leaving 11 bases between them. Germline loops: CDR1 LNHDA, CDR2 SQIVND (reference sequence). The CDR3 loop spans 13 amino acids.

This clone came up a few times. The chain employs TRBV5-1 and TRBJ1-4; D gene unclear. The CDR3 covers 16 residues. Germline CDR1 and CDR2: SGHRS and YFSETQ. The V and J ends lost 0 bases and 6 bases respectively, with 15 bases between them. The CDR3 reads CASSLDYARRDEKLFF. The CDR3 DNA is TGCGCCAGCAGCTTGGACTACGCTAGGAGGGATGAAAAACTGTTTTTT.

This clone was observed a handful of times. This chain joins TRBV7-9 and TRBJ1-1; TRBD1 matches at 8 bases. CDR1 and CDR2 from the germline V gene are SEHNR and FQNEAQ (reference sequence). The CDR3 runs to 14 residues. The V segment lost 6 bases and the J segment 4 bases; nucleotides outside the gene matches: 7. DNA of the CDR3: TGTGCCAGCAGGGCAGGGGGCTGGGGCACTGAAGCTTTCTTT. As protein: CASRAGGWGTEAFF.

J is TRBJ2-3 and V is TRBV10-1; 9 bases are a match to TRBD2. With V trimmed by 2 bases and J by 2 bases, 8 bases remained unmatched. Germline assignment: CDR1 WNHNN and CDR2 SYGVQD (reference sequence). The CDR3 sequence is 17 residues long. In nucleotides, the CDR3 is TGCGCCAGCAGTGAGAATCCTGGCGGGGGGGCCACAGATACGCAGTATTTT. Amino acids: CASSENPGGGATDTQYF.

This sequence joins TRBV4-3 and TRBJ1-1, with D maybe TRBD1 (6 bases). Trimming stripped 0 bases from V and 8 bases from J, with 10 bases between. Germline CDR1 is LGHNA and CDR2 is YSLEER. This CDR3 contains 13 residues. DNA of the CDR3: TGCGCCAGCAGCCAAGAAGCGGGGGGCGAAGCTTTCTTT. It yields the protein CASSQEAGGEAFF.